This TCR gamma chain appears in the sequencing data of a study of human gamma delta and Vdelta1 T cells. The length of the CDR3 is 12 residues. The junction had 5 bases not matched to a gene; V was cut back by 0 bases and J by 9 bases. Germline-derived CDR1 and CDR2 are EGSNGY and YDSYNSKV. Study-level results: Delta One T cells were reportedly polyclonal and broadly cytotoxic against acute myeloid leukemia.

With CATT, TCRdb re-called clones from the PCR reads. This sample carries about 4,500 gamma-chain clones, roughly a third of them seen once, and the ten largest clones take approximately 3%. As concerns this clone: What it binds is unknown.

This TCR derives from a human donor in good health. The chain uses TRGV2 and TRGJ1 or TRGJ2. The sample consisted of Vdelta1 gamma-delta T cells from blood grown in culture (DOT cells). CDR3 in amino acids: CATWDGRFKKLF. Written as DNA, the CDR3 is TGTGCCACCTGGGACGGGCGGTTTAAGAAACTCTTT.